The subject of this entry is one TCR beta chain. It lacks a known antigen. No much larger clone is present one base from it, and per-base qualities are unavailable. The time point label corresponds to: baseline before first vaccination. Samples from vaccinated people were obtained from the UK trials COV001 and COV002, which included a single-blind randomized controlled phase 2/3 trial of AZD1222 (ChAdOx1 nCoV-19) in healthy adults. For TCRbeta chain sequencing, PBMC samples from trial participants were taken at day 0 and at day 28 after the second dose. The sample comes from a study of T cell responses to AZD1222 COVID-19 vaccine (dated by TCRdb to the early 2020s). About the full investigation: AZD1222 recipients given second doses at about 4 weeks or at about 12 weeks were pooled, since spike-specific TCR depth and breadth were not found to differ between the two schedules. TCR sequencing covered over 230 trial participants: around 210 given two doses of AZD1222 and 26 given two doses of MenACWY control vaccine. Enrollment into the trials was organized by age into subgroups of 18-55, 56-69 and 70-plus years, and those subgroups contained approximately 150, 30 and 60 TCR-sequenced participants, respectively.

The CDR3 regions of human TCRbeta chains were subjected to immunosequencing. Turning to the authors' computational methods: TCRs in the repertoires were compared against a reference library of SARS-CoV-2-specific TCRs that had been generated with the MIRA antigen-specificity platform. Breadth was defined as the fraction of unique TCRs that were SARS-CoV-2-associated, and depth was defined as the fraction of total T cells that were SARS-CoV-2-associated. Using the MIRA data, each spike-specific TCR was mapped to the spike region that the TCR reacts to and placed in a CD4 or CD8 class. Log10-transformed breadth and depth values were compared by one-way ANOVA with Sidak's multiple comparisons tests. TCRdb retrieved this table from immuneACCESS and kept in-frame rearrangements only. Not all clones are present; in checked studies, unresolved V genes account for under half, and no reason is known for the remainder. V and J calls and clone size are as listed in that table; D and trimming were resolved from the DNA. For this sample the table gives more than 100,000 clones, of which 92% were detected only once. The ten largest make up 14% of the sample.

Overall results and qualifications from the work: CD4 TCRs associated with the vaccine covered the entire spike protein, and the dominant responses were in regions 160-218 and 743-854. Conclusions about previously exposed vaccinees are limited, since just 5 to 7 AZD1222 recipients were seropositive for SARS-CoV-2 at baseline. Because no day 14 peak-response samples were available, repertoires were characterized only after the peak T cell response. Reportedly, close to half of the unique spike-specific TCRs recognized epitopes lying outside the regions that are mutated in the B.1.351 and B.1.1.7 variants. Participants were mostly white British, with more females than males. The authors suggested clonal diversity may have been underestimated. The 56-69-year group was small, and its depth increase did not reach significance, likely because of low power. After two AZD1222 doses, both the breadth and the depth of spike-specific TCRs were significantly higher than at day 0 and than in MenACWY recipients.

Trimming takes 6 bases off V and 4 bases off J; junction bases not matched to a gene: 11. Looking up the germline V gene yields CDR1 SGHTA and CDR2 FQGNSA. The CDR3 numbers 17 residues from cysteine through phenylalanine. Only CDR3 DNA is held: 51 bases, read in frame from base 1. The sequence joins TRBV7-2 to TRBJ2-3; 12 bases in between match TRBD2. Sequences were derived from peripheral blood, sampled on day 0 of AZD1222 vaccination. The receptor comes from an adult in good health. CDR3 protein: CASRQSGRLAGADTQYF. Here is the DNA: TGTGCCAGCAGGCAGTCCGGGCGACTAGCGGGGGCAGATACGCAGTATTTT.